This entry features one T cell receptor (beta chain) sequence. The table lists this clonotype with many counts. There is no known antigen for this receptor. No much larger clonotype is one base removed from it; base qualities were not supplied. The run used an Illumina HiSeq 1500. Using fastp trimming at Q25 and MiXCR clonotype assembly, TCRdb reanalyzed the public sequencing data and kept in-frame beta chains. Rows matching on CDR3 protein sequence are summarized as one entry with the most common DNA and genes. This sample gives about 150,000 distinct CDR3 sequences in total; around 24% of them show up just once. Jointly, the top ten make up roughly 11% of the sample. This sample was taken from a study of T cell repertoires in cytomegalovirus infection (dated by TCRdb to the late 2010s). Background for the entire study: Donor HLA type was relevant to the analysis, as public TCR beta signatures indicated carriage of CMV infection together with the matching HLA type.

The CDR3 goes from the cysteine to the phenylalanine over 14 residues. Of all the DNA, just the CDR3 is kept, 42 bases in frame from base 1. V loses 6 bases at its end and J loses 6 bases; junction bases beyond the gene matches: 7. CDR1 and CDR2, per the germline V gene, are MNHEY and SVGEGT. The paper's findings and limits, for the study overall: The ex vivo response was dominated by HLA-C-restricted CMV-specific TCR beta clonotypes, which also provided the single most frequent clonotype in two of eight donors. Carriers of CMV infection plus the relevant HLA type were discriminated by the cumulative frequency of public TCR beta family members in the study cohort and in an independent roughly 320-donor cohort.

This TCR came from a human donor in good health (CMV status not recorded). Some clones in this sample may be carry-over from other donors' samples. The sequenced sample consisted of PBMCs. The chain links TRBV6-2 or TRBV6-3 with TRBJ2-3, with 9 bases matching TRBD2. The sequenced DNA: TGTGCCAGCAGGAGCGGGGGGTCGGTGGATACGCAGTATTTT. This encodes CASRSGGSVDTQYF.